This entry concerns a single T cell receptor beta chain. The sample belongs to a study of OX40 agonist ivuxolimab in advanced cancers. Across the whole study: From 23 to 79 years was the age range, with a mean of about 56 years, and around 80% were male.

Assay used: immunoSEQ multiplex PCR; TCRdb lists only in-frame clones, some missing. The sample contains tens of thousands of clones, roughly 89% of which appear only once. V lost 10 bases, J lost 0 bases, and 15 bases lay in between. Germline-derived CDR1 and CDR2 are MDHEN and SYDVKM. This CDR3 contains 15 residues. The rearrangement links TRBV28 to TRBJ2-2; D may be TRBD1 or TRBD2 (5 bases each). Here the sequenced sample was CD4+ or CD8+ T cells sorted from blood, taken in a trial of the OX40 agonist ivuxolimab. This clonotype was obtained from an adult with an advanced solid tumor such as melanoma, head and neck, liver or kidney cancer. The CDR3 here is CATLGRQSNTGELFF. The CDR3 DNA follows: TGTGCCACCCTAGGGAGACAGTCGAACACCGGGGAGCTGTTTTTT.